These 21 T cell receptor beta chains were sequenced from one sample in a study of blood T cell repertoires in COVID-19. Clones were read by immunoSEQ multiplex PCR, and TCRdb kept only the in-frame ones, dropping some. Of 310,000 or so clones listed, 80% to 90% are singletons. The sequenced sample consisted of PBMCs or T cells enriched from blood (not recorded which). Receptors originate from a young woman who had recovered from COVID-19.

This chain connects TRBV5-1 to TRBJ2-4; 10 bases are shared with TRBD1. Looked up from germline, CDR1 is SGHRS and CDR2 is YFSETQ. The ends lost 4 bases at V and 9 bases at J; junction bases unmatched: 4. The CDR3 length is 13 residues. CDR3 sequence: CASSLGQGGIQYF. The CDR3 nucleotides read TGCGCCAGCAGCCTAGGACAGGGGGGCATTCAGTACTTC.

The CDR3 region is CASSFNRGAAMNTEAFF. The CDR3 bases are TGTGCCAGCAGTTTTAACAGGGGCGCCGCCATGAACACTGAAGCTTTCTTT. The V and J genes are TRBV27 and TRBJ1-1, with TRBD1 identical over 7 bases. The CDR3 covers 17 residues. Losses at the gene ends were 3 bases for V and 0 bases for J; bases not matched to a gene: 10. In germline, CDR1 is MNHEY, CDR2 SMNVEV (reference sequence).

The chain combines TRBV18 with TRBJ1-1; D unresolved. The CDR3 totals 12 residues. V gave up 3 bases and J gave up 3 bases, with 5 bases separating them. Looked up from germline, CDR1 is KGHSH and CDR2 is LQKENI. The CDR3 DNA follows: TGTGCCAGCTCACCGAGAGACACTGAAGCTTTCTTT. Encoded protein: CASSPRDTEAFF. The full variable domain, rest sourced from reference TRBV18 and TRBJ1-1, is NAGVMQNPRHLVRRRGQEARLRCSPMKGHSHVYWYRQLPEEGLKFMVYLQKENIIDESGMPKERFSAEFPKEGPSILRIQQVVRGDSAAYFCASSPRDTEAFFGQGTRLTVV.

This clone was observed a handful of times. The chain carries TRBV5-6 and TRBJ2-5, with a possible D match to TRBD2 (5 bases). Germline V lookup: CDR1 SGHDT, CDR2 YYEEEE. This CDR3 region has 11 residues. Trimming removed 5 bases at V and 5 bases at J, with 7 bases between. The CDR3 nucleotides are TGTGCCAGCAGTTGGGAGGAGACCCAGTACTTC. Encoded protein: CASSWEETQYF.

The CDR3: CASSLGGSMNTEAFF. In DNA form, the CDR3 reads TGCGCCAGCAGCTTGGGAGGCAGCATGAACACTGAAGCTTTCTTT. This chain connects TRBV5-1 to TRBJ1-1, with D unclear. The CDR3 is 15 residues long. Deletions cut 0 bases from V and 0 bases from J, with 9 bases between. Germline V lookup: CDR1 SGHRS, CDR2 YFSETQ.

This chain uses TRBV27 with TRBJ2-3, with 8 bases aligning to TRBD2. The CDR3 is made up of 15 amino acids. Germline V CDR1 and CDR2: MNHEY, SMNVEV (reference sequence). The junction had 3 bases not matched to a gene; V was cut back by 2 bases and J by 2 bases. The CDR3 DNA reads TGTGCCAGCAGTTTACGGGGGGGGTTCACAGATACGCAGTATTTT. Translated: CASSLRGGFTDTQYF.

This sequence joins TRBV9 and TRBJ1-4; D might be TRBD1 (5 bases). The V end lost 3 bases, the J end lost 4 bases, and 13 bases lay between the germline ends. Germline lookup yields CDR1 SGDLS and CDR2 YYNGEE. The CDR3 length is 15 residues. The CDR3: CASSGQAGINEKLFF. CDR3 bases: TGTGCCAGCAGCGGTCAGGCAGGGATTAATGAAAAACTGTTTTTT. The whole variable domain, remainder taken from reference TRBV9 and TRBJ1-4, is DSGVTQTPKHLITATGQRVTLRCSPRSGDLSVYWYQQSLDQGLQFLIQYYNGEERAKGNILERFSAQQFPDLHSELNLSSLELGDSALYFCASSGQAGINEKLFFGSGTQLSVL.

This chain joins TRBV10-3 and TRBJ1-5, with TRBD1 identical over 8 bases. With 5 bases clipped from V and 0 bases from J, the junction kept 3 bases outside the gene matches. Germline-derived CDR1 and CDR2 are ENHRY and SYGVKD. CDR3 length: 15 residues. CDR3 sequence: CAISSGTGSNQPQHF. For the CDR3, the DNA is TGTGCCATCAGTTCCGGGACAGGTAGCAATCAGCCCCAGCATTTT.

This clone occurred a few times. This chain uses TRBV14 with TRBJ2-3; no firm D call. V was cut by 1 base and J by 6 bases, with 23 bases left in between. The CDR3 extends over 18 amino acids. CDR1 is SGHDN, CDR2 FVKESK, per germline. Here the CDR3 reads CASSQASGSSRIVDTQYF. The CDR3 DNA reads TGTGCCAGCAGCCAAGCAAGTGGGTCTAGTCGAATTGTGGATACGCAGTATTTT.

The chain has TRBV5-1 and TRBJ2-5, with 9 bases fitting TRBD1. Losses at the gene ends were 4 bases for V and 2 bases for J; bases not matched to a gene: 6. Looked up from germline, CDR1 is SGHRS and CDR2 is YFSETQ. The CDR3 is 15 residues long. For the CDR3, the DNA is TGCGCCAGCAGCCTAGGGACAGGGCTACAAGAGACCCAGTACTTC. The encoded protein is CASSLGTGLQETQYF.

The J gene is TRBJ1-5, the V gene TRBV5-8, with a tentative D call TRBD1 (6 bases). Trimming took 4 bases from V and 3 from J, leaving 11 bases between them. Germline values: CDR1 SGHTS, CDR2 YDEGEE. CDR3 length: 14 residues. The CDR3 spells CASSRGDNNQPQHF. CDR3 in DNA: TGTGCCAGCAGCCGAGGGGACAACAATCAGCCCCAGCATTTT.

J is TRBJ2-7 and V is TRBV6-1; D is perhaps TRBD1 (6 bases). The CDR3 is made up of 14 amino acids. V lost 1 base and J lost 4, with 11 bases in between. CDR1 is MNHNS and CDR2 is SASEGT in the germline V gene. The CDR3 coding sequence is TGTGCCAGCAGTGAAGGGGGGACACTTTACGAGCAGTACTTC. This gives the protein CASSEGGTLYEQYF.

The rearrangement uses TRBV4-1 and TRBJ2-1; 9 bases fit TRBD2. V lost 1 base and J lost 9; bases outside the gene matches: 10. CDR3 size: 16 residues. Germline CDR1 is MGHRA and CDR2 is YSYEKL. This chain's CDR3 is CASSQGSSGERGEQFF. CDR3 DNA: TGCGCCAGCAGCCAAGGTTCTAGCGGGGAAAGGGGTGAGCAGTTCTTC.

The gene calls are TRBV19 and TRBJ2-1, with 7 bases matching TRBD1. V shed 6 bases and J 1 base; nucleotides not matched to a gene: 3. CDR3 length: 14 amino acids. CDR1 and CDR2 from the germline V gene are LNHDA and SQIVND (reference sequence). The CDR3 DNA sequence: TGTGCCAGTAGAATACAGGGGTCCTACAATGAGCAGTTCTTC. This gives the protein CASRIQGSYNEQFF.

The V and J genes are TRBV12-3 or TRBV12-4 and TRBJ1-2; D gene unclear. Trimming removed 3 bases from V and 4 bases from J, with 6 bases in between. This CDR3 is built from 12 residues. This chain's CDR3 is CASSFQLYGYTF. The CDR3 coding sequence is TGTGCCAGCAGTTTTCAACTCTATGGCTACACCTTC.

This clone has only one observation. The chain combines TRBV27 with TRBJ1-1, with D tentatively TRBD1 (5 bases). The germline gives CDR1 MNHEY, CDR2 SMNVEV (reference sequence). V was pared by 5 bases and J by 5 bases, with 15 bases between. The length of the CDR3 is 14 residues. The CDR3 DNA is TGTGCCAGCAGTCTCTGGGGGAGGGAAACTGAAGCTTTCTTT. Its protein is CASSLWGRETEAFF.

The chain is built from TRBV19 and TRBJ1-5; 8 bases line up with TRBD1. Per germline, CDR1 LNHDA and CDR2 SQIVND (reference sequence). The ends lost 8 bases at V and 3 bases at J; junction bases unmatched: 3. The CDR3 length is 13 residues. The chain's CDR3 is CASQTGDNQPQHF. In nucleotides, the CDR3 is TGTGCCAGTCAGACAGGGGACAATCAGCCCCAGCATTTT. Filled out from reference TRBV19 and TRBJ1-5, the complete variable domain reads DGGITQSPKYLFRKEGQNVTLSCEQNLNHDAMYWYRQDPGQGLRLIYYSQIVNDFQKGDIAEGYSVSREKKESFPLTVTSAQKNPTAFYLCASQTGDNQPQHFGDGTRLSIL.

The chain links TRBV30 to TRBJ1-3; D uncertain. The V gene lost 7 bases and the J gene lost 0 bases, with 10 bases spanning the gap. CDR3 length: 13 residues. Germline loops: CDR1 GTSNPN, CDR2 SVGIG (reference sequence). CDR3 amino acids: CALESGSGNTIYF. CDR3 bases: TGTGCCTTGGAGAGCGGCTCTGGAAACACCATATATTTT. The full variable domain, in which reference TRBV30 and TRBJ1-3 provide the parts outside the CDR3, is SQTIHQWPATLVQPVGSPLSLECTVEGTSNPNLYWYRQAAGRGLQLLFYSVGIGQISSEVPQNLSASRPQDRQFILSSKKLLLSDSGFYLCALESGSGNTIYFGEGSWLTVV.

This clone was seen only once. The CDR3 here is CASRPRGAANEKLFF. CDR3 coding DNA: TGTGCCAGCAGGCCTCGTGGGGCGGCTAATGAAAAACTGTTTTTT. The V call is TRBV27, the J call TRBJ1-4; D may be TRBD1 (5 bases). Germline CDR1 is MNHEY and CDR2 is SMNVEV (reference sequence). CDR3 length: 15 amino acids. The germline V and J ends were trimmed by 6 bases and 3 bases, with 14 bases remaining between them.

This clone has only one observation. The V and J genes are TRBV6-5 and TRBJ1-1; 8 bases fit TRBD1. Germline-derived CDR1 and CDR2 are MNHEY and SVGAGI. This CDR3 is 13 amino acids long. After removal of 6 bases from V and 6 bases from J, the junction contained 6 bases not matched to a gene. The CDR3 DNA reads as TGTGCCAGCAGCCATGGACAGGGTCCTGAAGCTTTCTTT. It translates to CASSHGQGPEAFF.

The chain recombines TRBV3-1 (or the pseudogene TRBV3-2) with TRBJ1-1; D is undetermined. V was pared by 4 bases and J by 6 bases, with 18 bases between. The germline CDR1 and CDR2 sequences are LGHDT and YNNKEL (reference sequence). The CDR3 has 15 residues. This CDR3 is CASSRLILGSPEAFF. The DNA for the CDR3 is TGTGCCAGCAGCCGATTAATCCTGGGGAGCCCTGAAGCTTTCTTT.